This TCR beta chain originates from a study of T cell responses to AZD1222 COVID-19 vaccine. CDR3 length equals 10 residues. V dropped 3 bases and J dropped 9 bases, with 5 bases sitting between them. Germline CDR1 reads MDHEN; CDR2 reads SYDVKM. Measured with immunoSEQ multiplex PCR; TCRdb has only the in-frame clones, and not every one. In the table there are a few hundred thousand clones, more than 80% of which are singletons. The origin of this receptor is an adult in good health. The specimen comprised peripheral blood, sampled on day 0 of AZD1222 vaccination. V gene TRBV28 combines with J gene TRBJ1-1; unclear D gene. CDR3 protein: CASSFKKAFF. CDR3 bases: TGTGCCAGCAGTTTTAAGAAAGCTTTCTTT.